This TCR beta chain was sequenced for a study of control samples from healthy donors and cancer patients. Sequenced by immunoSEQ multiplex PCR; TCRdb stores in-frame clones only, minus some. The table shows more than 95,000 clones, with approximately 93% occurring only once. Germline V gene sequence: CDR1 MNHEY, CDR2 SVGAGI. V lost 3 bases, J lost 8 bases, and 10 bases lay in between. The CDR3 consists of 12 residues. This sequence joins TRBV6-5 and TRBJ1-1; a possible D gene is TRBD1 (5 bases). The receptor was isolated from a young man in good health. The sequenced sample consisted of blood. This chain's CDR3 is CASSYGGREAFF. Written as DNA, the CDR3 is TGTGCCAGCAGTTATGGGGGGAGGGAAGCTTTCTTT.